This is a list of T cell receptor beta chains from one sample in a study of regulatory T cells in long-lasting Graves disease. MiXCR, run by TCRdb on the multiplex PCR reads, gives a single entry per CDR3 protein. The sample consists of about 470,000 distinct CDR3 sequences, under 20% of them appearing once. The same data also contributed to another study, on T cells in Graves' hyperthyroidism and ophthalmopathy.

The specimen was peripheral blood mononuclear cells (PBMCs), collected at new diagnosis, from a patient treated with antithyroid drugs. The origin of the receptors is a man aged 40-49 years with Graves disease. Each CDR3 is given with its conserved first and last residue. D genes are given only for firm matches. Expanded clones are given a class, and other clones once, few, many or no size at all.

j_call clone_size v_call d_call cdr3_nt cdr3_aa
TRBJ2-2 many TRBV5-1 TRBD2 TGCGCCAGCAGCTTGTCGGGAGGGCCGGCCGGGGAGCTGTTTTTT CASSLSGGPAGELFF
TRBJ2-1 few TRBV28 TRBD2 TGTGCCAGCAGTCTGAGCGGGATATATCAGCTCTTC CASSLSGIYQLF
TRBJ2-7 many TRBV20-1 TRBD2 TGCAGTGCTACCTCCGGGACTAGCAGATACGAGCAGTACTTC CSATSGTSRYEQYF
TRBJ2-1 many TRBV3-1 TRBD2 TGTGCCAGCAGCCTGGCGGTCGGGGGGGATGAGCAGTTCTTC CASSLAVGGDEQFF
TRBJ2-3 few TRBV2 . TGTGCCAGCACCCCAGCGTCTAGCACAGATACGCAGTATTTT CASTPASSTDTQYF
TRBJ2-5 . TRBV20-1 TRBD2 TGCAGTGCTAGAGATCGGACTAGCGGGAGAGGGTCCGAGACCCAGTACTTC CSARDRTSGRGSETQYF
TRBJ2-7 many TRBV2 TRBD1 TGTGCCAGCAGGGGGGACAGCACGTTGGGCGAGCAGTACTTC CASRGDSTLGEQYF
TRBJ1-1 . TRBV5-1 . TGCGCCAGCAGCTTCAGCGGCATTACTGGGGACACTGAAGCTTTCTTT CASSFSGITGDTEAFF
TRBJ2-7 . TRBV20-1 . TGCAGTGCTAGCGACGGGAGAGCCCCCTACGAGCAGTACTTC CSASDGRAPYEQYF
TRBJ2-5 many TRBV3-1 . TGTGCCAGCAGCGGAGGGGACCAAGAGACCCAGTACTTC CASSGGDQETQYF
TRBJ2-5 many TRBV5-1 TRBD1 TGTGCCAGCAGCGTCACAGGGGACCAAGAGACCCAGTACTTC CASSVTGDQETQYF
TRBJ1-5 few TRBV28 . TGTGCCAGCAGTGAAGGGATTCAGCCCCAGCATTTT CASSEGIQPQHF
TRBJ2-7 . TRBV27 TRBD2 TGTGCCAGCATAATTAGCGGGATGTTCTACGAGCAGTACTTC CASIISGMFYEQYF
TRBJ1-5 many TRBV29-1 TRBD1 TGCAGCGTGGAGGACAGGGAGCGCAATCAGCCCCAGCATTTT CSVEDRERNQPQHF
TRBJ1-1 few TRBV28 TRBD1 TGTGCCAGCTCCACCCCGGGGGGACAGACAACTGAAGCTTTCTTT CASSTPGGQTTEAFF
TRBJ2-1 . TRBV15 . TGTGCCACCAGAATGACAGAGAGCTCCTACAATGAGCAGTCCTTC CATRMTESSYNEQSF
TRBJ2-7 many TRBV12-3/TRBV12-4 . TGTGCCAGCACCGCCGGGACTTCCCGCTCCTACGAGCAGTACTTC CASTAGTSRSYEQYF
TRBJ2-1 many TRBV30 TRBD2 TGTGCCTGGGAGACGGCTAGCGGGATTGATGAGCAGTTCTTC CAWETASGIDEQFF
TRBJ2-7 many TRBV28 TRBD1 TGTGCCAGCAGTTTTTCTACAGGACAGGGATTTTCCGAGCAGTACTTC CASSFSTGQGFSEQYF
TRBJ2-3 . TRBV30 TRBD2 TGTGCCTGGAGTGTACGCGGGAGTAGGTCTACGCAGTATTTT CAWSVRGSRSTQYF
TRBJ1-1 . TRBV29-1 TRBD1 TGCAGGGCTTCAGGGGGAGGAACTGAAGCTTTCTTT CRASGGGTEAFF
TRBJ1-1 . TRBV7-2 . TGTGCCAGCAGCTTCCGATGGCAACTCACTGAAGCTTTCTTT CASSFRWQLTEAFF
TRBJ1-3 many TRBV30 . TGTGCCTGGAGTGCCACCAGGGGAGACACCATATATTTT CAWSATRGDTIYF
TRBJ2-1 many TRBV28 . TGTGCCAGCAGCTATTACAATGAGCAGTTCTTC CASSYYNEQFF
TRBJ2-1 many TRBV7-2 TRBD1 TGTGCCAGCAGCTTGGGCAGGGGGCGCGATGAGCAGTTCTTC CASSLGRGRDEQFF
TRBJ2-3 many TRBV27 TRBD1 TGTGCCAGCAGTTTATATAGAACAGGGGCGACAGATACGCAGTATTTT CASSLYRTGATDTQYF
TRBJ2-7 many TRBV28 . TGTGCCAGCAGTTTGGGACGTAGGGGCGAGCAGTACTTC CASSLGRRGEQYF
TRBJ2-3 many TRBV7-6 TRBD2 TGTGCCAGCAGCAAAAGGACTAGCGGAAGCACAGATACGCAGTATTTT CASSKRTSGSTDTQYF
TRBJ2-7 . TRBV30 . TGTGCCTGGAGAGGGACGGCCACATACTTC CAWRGTATYF
TRBJ2-7 . TRBV11-2 TRBD2 TGTGCCAGCAGCTCCGTGACGAGCGGGAGTTTCCAGGTCCACGAGCAGTACTTC CASSSVTSGSFQVHEQYF
TRBJ2-7 few TRBV6-1 . TGTGCCAGCACCCCTCTTGGGTTGAAAAGTGGGCAGTACTTC CASTPLGLKSGQYF
TRBJ2-2 . TRBV6-1 . TGTGCCAGCAGCGTGTCGGCAGGAAACACCGGGGAGCTGTTTTTT CASSVSAGNTGELFF
TRBJ1-4 few TRBV27 . TGTGCCAGCAGTTCCTCACAGAAAAAACTGTTTTTT CASSSSQKKLFF
TRBJ1-5 few TRBV15 . TGTGCCACCAGCAAAGGAAGGACGATAGGTCAGCCCCAGCATTTT CATSKGRTIGQPQHF
TRBJ2-5 few TRBV20-1 . TGCAGTGCTAGAGATAGCCGTGAGGCGGAGTACCAAGAGACCCAGTACTTC CSARDSREAEYQETQYF
TRBJ2-2 few TRBV29-1 . TGCAGCGTTGAAGATGGTGCAGGCACCGGGGAGCTGTTTTTT CSVEDGAGTGELFF
TRBJ2-5 many TRBV7-3 . TGTGCCAGCAGCTTACAGATCAGGGAGACCCAGTACTTC CASSLQIRETQYF
TRBJ2-4 many TRBV2 . TGTGCCAGCAGTGGGTCTCGTACTTTAAACATTCAGTACTTC CASSGSRTLNIQYF
TRBJ1-4 . TRBV28 . TGTGCCAGCACAAGAGCTCAGGACAGTCCTTATGAAAAACTGTTTTTT CASTRAQDSPYEKLFF
TRBJ1-3 once TRBV20-1 . TGCAGTGGGGCCCTCTCTGGAAACACCATATATTTT CSGALSGNTIYF
TRBJ2-7 . TRBV3-1 . TGTGCCAGCAGCCAAGATCTTTCCGGGTTCTACGAGCAGTACTTC CASSQDLSGFYEQYF
TRBJ2-3 many TRBV3-1 TRBD2 TGTGCCAGCAGCCACCTTCGGGGGGGGGATGGAGATACGCAGTATTTT CASSHLRGGDGDTQYF
TRBJ1-4 . TRBV7-9 . TGTGCCAGCAACACCTGGCGAACCGGAAATGAAAAACTGTTTTTT CASNTWRTGNEKLFF
TRBJ2-2 many TRBV5-1 . TGCGCCAGCAGCTTGGGAAGAGCGAACACCGGGGAGCTGTTTTTT CASSLGRANTGELFF
TRBJ2-5 many TRBV5-8 . TGTGCCAGCAGCTTGTCCGGGTCGTACCAAGAGACCCAGTACTTC CASSLSGSYQETQYF
TRBJ2-2 many TRBV7-8 . TGTGCCAGCCTTTATAGCGTCGGCACCGGGGAGCTGTTTTTT CASLYSVGTGELFF